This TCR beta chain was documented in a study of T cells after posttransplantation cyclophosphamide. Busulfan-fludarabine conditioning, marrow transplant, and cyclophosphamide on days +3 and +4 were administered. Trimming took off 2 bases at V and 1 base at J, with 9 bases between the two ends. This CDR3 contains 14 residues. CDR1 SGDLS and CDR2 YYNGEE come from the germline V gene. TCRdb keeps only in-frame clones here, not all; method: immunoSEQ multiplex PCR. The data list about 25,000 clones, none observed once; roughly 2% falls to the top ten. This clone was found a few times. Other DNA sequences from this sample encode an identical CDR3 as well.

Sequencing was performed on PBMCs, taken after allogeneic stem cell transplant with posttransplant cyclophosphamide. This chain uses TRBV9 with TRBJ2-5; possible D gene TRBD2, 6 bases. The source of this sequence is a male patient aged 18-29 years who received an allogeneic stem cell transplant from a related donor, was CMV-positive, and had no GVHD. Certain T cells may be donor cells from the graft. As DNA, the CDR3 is TGTGCCAGCAGCGTTGGGGGACTCCAAGAGACCCAGTACTTC. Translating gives CASSVGGLQETQYF.